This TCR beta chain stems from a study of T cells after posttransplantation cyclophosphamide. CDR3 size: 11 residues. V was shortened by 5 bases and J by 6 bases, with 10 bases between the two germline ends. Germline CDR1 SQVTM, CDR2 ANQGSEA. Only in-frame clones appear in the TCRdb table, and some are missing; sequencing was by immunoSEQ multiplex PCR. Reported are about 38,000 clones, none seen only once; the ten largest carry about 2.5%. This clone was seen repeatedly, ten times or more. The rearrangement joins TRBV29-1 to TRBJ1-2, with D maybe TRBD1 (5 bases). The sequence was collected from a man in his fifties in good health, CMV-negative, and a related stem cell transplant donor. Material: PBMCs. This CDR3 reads CSVPGSDGYTF. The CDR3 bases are TGCAGCGTTCCAGGGTCGGATGGCTACACCTTC.